The 17 T cell receptor beta chains below come from one sample, sequenced in a study of blood T cell repertoires in COVID-19. Repertoires were generated with immunoSEQ multiplex PCR, while TCRdb's copy carries only in-frame clones and drops some. The profile shows fewer than 250,000 clones, around 85% of them singletons. Sample: peripheral blood. These receptors came from an older woman with active or convalescent COVID-19.

The rearrangement uses TRBV11-2 and TRBJ2-3; the match to TRBD2 covers 10 bases. V lost 0 bases and J lost 3; bases outside the gene matches: 9. Germline CDR1 reads SGHAT; CDR2 reads FQNNGV. This CDR3 region has 18 residues. In DNA form, the CDR3 reads TGTGCCAGCAGCTTAGATGCCCTAGCGGGAGTTAGAACAGATACGCAGTATTTT. This gives the protein CASSLDALAGVRTDTQYF.

The V and J genes are TRBV5-5 and TRBJ2-1; TRBD1 is a possible D gene (6 bases). The CDR3 extends over 15 amino acids. Germline V CDR1 and CDR2: SGHKS, YYEKEE (reference sequence). Trimming removed 2 bases at V and 0 bases at J, with 9 bases between. The CDR3 loop reads CASSFGDNSYNEQFF. The DNA of the CDR3 is TGTGCCAGCAGCTTCGGGGACAACTCCTACAATGAGCAGTTCTTC.

The rearrangement joins TRBV19 to TRBJ1-1; D is possibly TRBD1 (6 bases). Trimming shortened V by 4 bases and J by 0 bases, and 15 bases separated the two germline ends. CDR3 length: 16 residues. Germline V gives CDR1 LNHDA, CDR2 SQIVND (reference sequence). For the CDR3, the DNA is TGTGCCAGTAGTAAGGGGACAAGCGGTTTGAACACTGAAGCTTTCTTT. Its translation: CASSKGTSGLNTEAFF.

The CDR3: CASTQDYTEAFF. The CDR3 coding sequence is TGTGCCAGCACCCAGGACTACACTGAAGCTTTCTTT. This chain joins TRBV6-5 and TRBJ1-1; D is ambiguous. Germline V gene lookup returns CDR1 MNHEY and CDR2 SVGAGI. V lost 7 bases to trimming and J lost 3 bases, with 9 bases between them. The CDR3 totals 12 residues.

The V call is TRBV6-1, the J call TRBJ2-4; 7 nucleotides line up with TRBD1. The CDR3 extends over 17 amino acids. Germline assignment: CDR1 MNHNS and CDR2 SASEGT. The V segment lost 0 bases and the J segment 3 bases; nucleotides outside the gene matches: 8. CDR3 in DNA: TGTGCCAGCAGTGAAGCCCCAGGGGGAGCAGTCAAAAACATTCAGTACTTC. Translated, it gives CASSEAPGGAVKNIQYF.

The chain joins TRBV19 to TRBJ2-3; the D gene is possibly TRBD2 (6 bases). The CDR3 covers 15 residues. CDR1 and CDR2 (germline): LNHDA, SQIVND (reference sequence). V shed 3 bases and J shed 0 bases, with 10 bases lying between them. The CDR3 DNA reads TGTGCCAGTAGTATGGGAGGAGCAAGCACAGATACGCAGTATTTT. This gives the protein CASSMGGASTDTQYF. The full variable domain, in which reference TRBV19 and TRBJ2-3 provide the parts outside the CDR3, is DGGITQSPKYLFRKEGQNVTLSCEQNLNHDAMYWYRQDPGQGLRLIYYSQIVNDFQKGDIAEGYSVSREKKESFPLTVTSAQKNPTAFYLCASSMGGASTDTQYFGPGTRLTVL.

The chain is built from TRBV28 and TRBJ1-1, with D unclear. V dropped 7 bases and J dropped 0 bases, with 9 bases sitting between them. The CDR3 runs to 13 residues. CDR1 MDHEN and CDR2 SYDVKM come from the germline V gene. The CDR3 region has the DNA TGTGCCAGCACTCACGAGTTGAACACTGAAGCTTTCTTT. Translating gives CASTHELNTEAFF.

This clone was observed at least ten times. The sample contains more than one DNA sequence encoding this CDR3. The V gene is TRBV29-1, the J gene TRBJ1-1, with a possible D match to TRBD1 (6 bases). This CDR3 spans 11 amino acids. The germline V gene encodes CDR1 SQVTM and CDR2 ANQGSEA. V was clipped by 4 bases and J by 5 bases, with 8 bases between them. Here the CDR3 DNA reads TGCAGCGTTGTTAGGGGGACTGAAGCTTTCTTT. Translating it yields CSVVRGTEAFF.

This chain uses TRBV2 with TRBJ2-5, with a weak D call TRBD1 (5 bases). This CDR3 is 16 amino acids long. Germline V gene sequence: CDR1 SNHLY, CDR2 FYNNEI. The V end lost 2 bases, the J end lost 3 bases, and 16 bases lay between the germline ends. This chain's CDR3 is CASSEPLNQGEETQYF. Here the CDR3 DNA reads TGTGCCAGCAGTGAACCTCTCAATCAGGGTGAAGAGACCCAGTACTTC.

This chain uses TRBV5-1 with TRBJ1-6; 8 bases are a match to TRBD1. Germline V gene sequence: CDR1 SGHRS, CDR2 YFSETQ. CDR3 size: 15 residues. J lost 4 bases, V lost 4 bases, and 4 bases had no gene match. CDR3 DNA: TGCGCCAGCAGCACGGACAGGGCTTATAATTCACCCCTCCACTTT. Residues: CASSTDRAYNSPLHF.

This clone was recorded a few times. V and J are TRBV13 and TRBJ2-1; 8 bases match TRBD1. The ends lost 5 bases at V and 5 bases at J; junction bases unmatched: 8. The CDR3 spans 15 residues. Germline V CDR1 and CDR2: PRHDT, FYEKMQ (reference sequence). CDR3 sequence reads: CASSTRQGLDNEQFF. CDR3 nucleotide sequence: TGTGCCAGCAGCACGAGACAGGGGTTGGACAATGAGCAGTTCTTC.

This clone was seen a single time. The V gene is TRBV6-4, the J gene TRBJ2-1; 16 bases map to TRBD2. The V and J ends lost 7 bases and 9 bases, in that order; junction bases with no gene match: 12. CDR3 length: 17 residues. Germline-derived CDR1 and CDR2 are MRHNA and SNTAGT. CDR3 in amino acids: CASIHGTSGGALGEQFF. The CDR3 bases are TGTGCCAGCATTCACGGGACTAGCGGGGGGGCATTAGGTGAGCAGTTCTTC.

This clone was seen at least ten times. This chain links TRBV5-5 with TRBJ1-1; D might be TRBD1 (6 bases). CDR1 SGHKS and CDR2 YYEKEE come from the germline V gene (reference sequence). The ends were cut back, 6 bases at V and 0 bases at J, with 21 bases in the middle. The CDR3 has 17 residues. The CDR3 reads CASTWAAQGPMNTEAFF. The CDR3 bases are TGTGCCAGCACCTGGGCAGCCCAGGGGCCCATGAACACTGAAGCTTTCTTT.

Of note for this clone: The same CDR3 is also encoded by other DNA sequences in this sample. The rearrangement links TRBV27 to TRBJ2-5, with D tentatively TRBD1 (6 bases). CDR3 length: 13 residues. V lost 3 bases, J lost 2 bases, and 7 bases lay in between. Germline-derived CDR1 and CDR2 are MNHEY and SMNVEV (reference sequence). The CDR3 spells CASSFRGQETQYF. The CDR3 nucleotides read TGTGCCAGCAGTTTTAGGGGGCAAGAGACCCAGTACTTC.

The chain carries TRBV7-9 and TRBJ2-7, with 12 positions matching TRBD2. Germline loops: CDR1 SEHNR, CDR2 FQNEAQ (reference sequence). The CDR3 spans 14 residues. V lost 2 bases to trimming and J lost 5 bases; unmatched junction nucleotides: 1. This chain's CDR3 is CASSLLAGGHEQYF. CDR3 in DNA: TGTGCCAGCAGCTTACTAGCGGGAGGGCACGAGCAGTACTTC.

The CDR3 protein is CASSYGTSGGKDTQYF. As DNA, the CDR3 is TGTGCCAGCAGTTACGGTACTAGCGGGGGTAAGGATACGCAGTATTTT. This sequence joins TRBV6-5 and TRBJ2-3; 11 nucleotides align to TRBD2. Germline-derived CDR1 and CDR2 are MNHEY and SVGAGI. V shed 2 bases and J 6 bases; nucleotides not matched to a gene: 7. This CDR3 is 16 amino acids long.

The chain recombines TRBV19 with TRBJ1-2, with 9 bases matching TRBD1. V was clipped by 5 bases and J by 2 bases; unmatched bases: 6. CDR1 and CDR2 (germline): LNHDA, SQIVND (reference sequence). The CDR3 loop spans 15 amino acids. CDR3: CASSGRDRENYGYTF. DNA for the CDR3: TGTGCCAGTAGTGGCCGGGACAGGGAGAACTATGGCTACACCTTC.